This TCR beta chain originates from a study of shared clonotypes between healthy human individuals. Germline assignment: CDR1 GTSNPN and CDR2 SVGIG (reference sequence). The V end was cut by 3 bases, the J end by 0 bases, with 13 bases between. The CDR3 sequence is 15 residues long. Measured with immunoSEQ multiplex PCR; TCRdb has only the in-frame clones, and not every one. The table has about 2 million clones, about 95% seen once. Naive CD8 cells were CD45RO-negative, positively selected for CCR7, excluding terminally differentiated effector memory CD45RA+ cells. The chain couples TRBV30 to TRBJ2-3, with D hard to call. This clonotype originated in a man aged 18-30 years in good health. Sequenced material: naive CD8+ T cells sorted from blood. In nucleotides, the CDR3 is TGTGCCTGGAGCGCAACAGCCTTTAGCACAGATACGCAGTATTTT. Its protein is CAWSATAFSTDTQYF.